The next 6 T cell receptor beta chains were all read from a single sample in a study of blood T cell repertoires in COVID-19. Sequenced by immunoSEQ multiplex PCR; TCRdb stores in-frame clones only, minus some. The table lists under 250,000 clones, 87% of them singletons. The material sequenced was peripheral blood. These receptors were obtained from a young man with active or convalescent COVID-19.

This sequence joins TRBV19 and TRBJ2-5, with 7 bases fitting TRBD1. The V gene end was trimmed by 6 bases and the J gene end by 5 bases; junction bases not matched to a gene: 12. CDR1 LNHDA and CDR2 SQIVND come from the germline V gene (reference sequence). The CDR3 has 15 residues. The CDR3 nucleotides read TGTGCCAGTAGGGAACCGGGACAGACGACGGAGACCCAGTACTTC. It encodes CASREPGQTTETQYF.

This clone has more than one count but fewer than ten. This chain uses TRBV27 with TRBJ1-5; 9 positions agree with TRBD1. The CDR3 sequence is 14 residues long. The V segment lost 3 bases and the J segment 5 bases; nucleotides outside the gene matches: 2. Germline V lookup: CDR1 MNHEY, CDR2 SMNVEV (reference sequence). The CDR3 here is CASSFYRGHQPQHF. The CDR3 coding sequence is TGTGCCAGCAGTTTTTACAGGGGGCATCAGCCCCAGCATTTT.

V is TRBV13 and J is TRBJ2-1, with 8 nucleotides matching TRBD2. V gave up 5 bases and J gave up 5 bases; unmatched junction bases: 11. There are 16 residues in the CDR3. Per germline, CDR1 PRHDT and CDR2 FYEKMQ (reference sequence). CDR3 in DNA: TGTGCCAGCAGCCCCGAGCCTGTCGGGGGGGACAATGAGCAGTTCTTC. As protein: CASSPEPVGGDNEQFF. Complete variable domain (other parts from reference TRBV13 and TRBJ2-1): AAGVIQSPRHLIKEKRETATLKCYPIPRHDTVYWYQQGPGQDPQFLISFYEKMQSDKGSIPDRFSAQQFSDYHSELNMSSLELGDSALYFCASSPEPVGGDNEQFFGPGTRLTVL.

This clone was seen only a few times. CDR3 bases: TGTGCCAGCAGTGAAATCTGGGACACGACGGGCTACACCTTC. Protein sequence: CASSEIWDTTGYTF. The J gene is TRBJ1-2, the V gene TRBV2, with D maybe TRBD1 (6 bases). Germline lookup yields CDR1 SNHLY and CDR2 FYNNEI. Deletions cut 2 bases from V and 8 bases from J, with 15 bases between. CDR3 length equals 14 residues.

The V and J genes are TRBV4-2 and TRBJ2-7; TRBD1 matches at 9 bases. V lost 4 bases to trimming and J lost 5 bases; unmatched junction nucleotides: 9. The length of the CDR3 is 15 residues. Germline loops: CDR1 LGHNA, CDR2 YNFKEQ. The DNA of the CDR3 is TGTGCCAGCAGCCCTCGCGGGACAGGGTTGGACGAGCAGTACTTC. It is translated as CASSPRGTGLDEQYF.

The CDR3 nucleotides read TGTGCCTGGAGACAGCCTGGGAGCTATGGCTACACCTTC. Its protein is CAWRQPGSYGYTF. This chain links TRBV30 with TRBJ1-2; D uncertain. This CDR3 is 13 amino acids long. V shed 3 bases and J shed 4 bases, with 12 bases lying between them. Germline CDR1 GTSNPN, CDR2 SVGIG (reference sequence).